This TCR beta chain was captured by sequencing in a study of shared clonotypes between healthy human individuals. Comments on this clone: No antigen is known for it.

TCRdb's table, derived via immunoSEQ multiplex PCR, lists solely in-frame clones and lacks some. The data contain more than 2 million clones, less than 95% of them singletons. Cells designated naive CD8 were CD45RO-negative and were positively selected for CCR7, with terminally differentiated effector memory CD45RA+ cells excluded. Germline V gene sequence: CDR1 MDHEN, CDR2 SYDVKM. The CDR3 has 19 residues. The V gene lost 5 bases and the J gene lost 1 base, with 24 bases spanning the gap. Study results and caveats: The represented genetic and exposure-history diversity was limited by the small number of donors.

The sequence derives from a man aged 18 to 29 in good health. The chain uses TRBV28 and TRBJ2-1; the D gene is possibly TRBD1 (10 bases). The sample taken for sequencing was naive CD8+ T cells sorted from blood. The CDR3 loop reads CASSPRQGASGDSYNEQFF. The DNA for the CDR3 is TGTGCCAGCAGTCCGCGACAGGGGGCTAGCGGGGATTCCTACAATGAGCAGTTCTTC.